A selection of T cell receptor beta chains follows, all from one sample in a study of CXCR3-negative and CXCR3-positive naive CD8 T cells. TCRdb reworked the 5' RACE reads into one entry per CDR3 protein, no DNA. The ten top clones account for around 2.5%, within a sample of about 4,900 distinct CDR3 sequences. The material sequenced was naive CXCR3+ CD8+ T cells from blood. The receptors stem from a human donor in good health. Some clones in this sample may be carry-over from other donors' samples. The CDR3 runs from the conserved cysteine through the conserved F or W. Clone size appears in some rows only: once, few, many, or a class for an expanded clone.

clone size,J gene,V gene,CDR3 protein
medium-sized,TRBJ2-3,TRBV6-5,CASRDQRGASFGDTQYF
medium-sized,TRBJ2-1,TRBV5-1,CASSLLRAGDEQFF
NA,TRBJ2-3,TRBV7-9,CASSSSSPSDTQYF
NA,TRBJ2-7,TRBV7-2,CASSFTPGQTSYEQYF
NA,TRBJ2-1,TRBV29-1,CSVEGVAAYNEQFF
NA,TRBJ1-1,TRBV6-1,CASSATGLTEAFF
NA,TRBJ1-1,TRBV6-5,CASSYREGMNTEAFF
NA,TRBJ2-7,TRBV29-1,CSVVVLGEQYF
NA,TRBJ2-4,TRBV20-1,CSASGSTKNIQYF
NA,TRBJ2-3,TRBV27,CASGEFLTDTQYF
NA,TRBJ2-1,TRBV20-1,CSARKREDEQFF
medium-sized,TRBJ2-3,TRBV6-6,CAIHSNRGGLIDTDTQYF
NA,TRBJ2-5,TRBV29-1,CSVALWDRGKETQYF